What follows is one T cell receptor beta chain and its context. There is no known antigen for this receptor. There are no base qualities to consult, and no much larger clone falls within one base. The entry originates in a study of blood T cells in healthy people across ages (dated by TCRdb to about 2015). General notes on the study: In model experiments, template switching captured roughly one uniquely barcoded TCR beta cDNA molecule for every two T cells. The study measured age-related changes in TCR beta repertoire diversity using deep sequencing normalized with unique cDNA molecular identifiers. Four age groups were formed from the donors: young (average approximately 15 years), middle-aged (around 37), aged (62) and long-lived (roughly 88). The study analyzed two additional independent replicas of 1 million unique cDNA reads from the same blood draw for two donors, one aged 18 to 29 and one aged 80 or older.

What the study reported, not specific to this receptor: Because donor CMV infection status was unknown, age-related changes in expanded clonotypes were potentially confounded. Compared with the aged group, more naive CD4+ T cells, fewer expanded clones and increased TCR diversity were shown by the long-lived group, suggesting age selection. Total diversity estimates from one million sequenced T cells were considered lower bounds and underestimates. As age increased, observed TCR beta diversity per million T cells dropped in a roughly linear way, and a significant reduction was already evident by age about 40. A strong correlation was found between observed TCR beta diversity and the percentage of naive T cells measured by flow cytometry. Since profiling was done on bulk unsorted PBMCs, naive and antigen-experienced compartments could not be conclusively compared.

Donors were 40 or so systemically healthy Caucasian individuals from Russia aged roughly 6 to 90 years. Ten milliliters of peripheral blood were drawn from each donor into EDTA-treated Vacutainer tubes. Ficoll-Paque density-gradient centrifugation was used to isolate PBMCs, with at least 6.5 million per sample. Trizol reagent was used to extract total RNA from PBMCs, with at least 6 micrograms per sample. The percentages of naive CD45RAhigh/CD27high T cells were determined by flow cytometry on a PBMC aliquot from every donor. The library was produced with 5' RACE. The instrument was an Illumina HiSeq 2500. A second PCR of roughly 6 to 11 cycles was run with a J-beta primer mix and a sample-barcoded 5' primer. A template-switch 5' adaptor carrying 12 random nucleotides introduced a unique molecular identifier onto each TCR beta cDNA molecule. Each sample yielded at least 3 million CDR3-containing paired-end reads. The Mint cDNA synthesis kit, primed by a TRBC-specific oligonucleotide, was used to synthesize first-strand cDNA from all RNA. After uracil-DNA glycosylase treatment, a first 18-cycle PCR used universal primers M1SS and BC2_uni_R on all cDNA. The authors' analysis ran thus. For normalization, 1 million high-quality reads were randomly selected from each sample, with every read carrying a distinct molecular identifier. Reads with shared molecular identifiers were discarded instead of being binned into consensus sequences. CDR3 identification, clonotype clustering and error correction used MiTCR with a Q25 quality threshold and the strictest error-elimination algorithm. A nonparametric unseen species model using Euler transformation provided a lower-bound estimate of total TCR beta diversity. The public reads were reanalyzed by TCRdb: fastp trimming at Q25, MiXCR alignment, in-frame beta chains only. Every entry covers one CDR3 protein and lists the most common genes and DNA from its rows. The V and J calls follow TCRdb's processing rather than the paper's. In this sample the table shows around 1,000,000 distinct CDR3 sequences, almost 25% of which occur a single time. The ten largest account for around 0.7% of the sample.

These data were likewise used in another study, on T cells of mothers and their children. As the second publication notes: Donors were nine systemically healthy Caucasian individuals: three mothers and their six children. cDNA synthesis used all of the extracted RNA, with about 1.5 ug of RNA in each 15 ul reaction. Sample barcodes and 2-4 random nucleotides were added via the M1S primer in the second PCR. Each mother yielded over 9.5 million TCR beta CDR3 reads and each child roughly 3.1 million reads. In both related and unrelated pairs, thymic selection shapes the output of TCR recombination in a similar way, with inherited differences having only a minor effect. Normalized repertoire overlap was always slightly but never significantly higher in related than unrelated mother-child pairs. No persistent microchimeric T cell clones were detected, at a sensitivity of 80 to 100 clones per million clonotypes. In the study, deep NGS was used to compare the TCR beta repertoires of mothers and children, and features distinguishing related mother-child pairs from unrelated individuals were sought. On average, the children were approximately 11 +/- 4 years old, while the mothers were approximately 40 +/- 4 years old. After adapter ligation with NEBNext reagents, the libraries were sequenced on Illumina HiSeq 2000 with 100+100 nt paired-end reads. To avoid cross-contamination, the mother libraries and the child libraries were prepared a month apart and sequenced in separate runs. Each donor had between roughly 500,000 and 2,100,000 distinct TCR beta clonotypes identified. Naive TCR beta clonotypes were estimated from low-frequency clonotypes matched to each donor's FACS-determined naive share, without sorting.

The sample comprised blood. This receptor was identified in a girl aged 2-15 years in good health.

This receptor carries the CDR3 CASSQRGLAGVDEQYF. The DNA is TGTGCCAGCAGCCAAAGGGGGCTAGCGGGAGTGGACGAGCAGTACTTC. The chain couples TRBV3-1 to TRBJ2-7, with 10 central nucleotides matching TRBD2. The germline V and J ends show losses of 2 bases and 5 bases respectively, and no gene match explains 9 bases of the junction. The germline V gene (reference sequence) gives CDR1 as LGHDT and CDR2 as YNNKEL. From the cysteine up to the phenylalanine, the CDR3 has a length of 16 residues. Kept here is only the CDR3 DNA, which spans 48 bases and is read in frame from base 1.